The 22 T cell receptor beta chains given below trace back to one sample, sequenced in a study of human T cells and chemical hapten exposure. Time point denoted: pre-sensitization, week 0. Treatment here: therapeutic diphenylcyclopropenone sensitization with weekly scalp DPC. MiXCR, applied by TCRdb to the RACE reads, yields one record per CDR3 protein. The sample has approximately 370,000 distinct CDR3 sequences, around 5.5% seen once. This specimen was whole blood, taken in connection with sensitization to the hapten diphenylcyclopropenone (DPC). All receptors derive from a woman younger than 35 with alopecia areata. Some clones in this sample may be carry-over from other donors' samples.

The CDR3 DNA reads TGTGCCAGCAGTTTCAACAACGCCGGGGAGCTGTTTTTT. This gives the protein CASSFNNAGELFF. This chain connects TRBV27 to TRBJ2-2; no clear D. Germline CDR1 reads MNHEY; CDR2 reads SMNVEV (reference sequence). The CDR3 has 13 residues. Between the trimmed V and J ends, which lost 3 bases and 6 bases, there was a span of 8 bases.

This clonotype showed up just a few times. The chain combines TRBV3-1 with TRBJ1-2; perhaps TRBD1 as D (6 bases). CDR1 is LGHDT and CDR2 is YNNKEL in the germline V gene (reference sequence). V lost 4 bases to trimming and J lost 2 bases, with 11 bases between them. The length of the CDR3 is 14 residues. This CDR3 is CASSPGRGNYGYTF. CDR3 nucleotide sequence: TGTGCCAGCAGCCCGGGAAGGGGGAACTATGGCTACACCTTC.

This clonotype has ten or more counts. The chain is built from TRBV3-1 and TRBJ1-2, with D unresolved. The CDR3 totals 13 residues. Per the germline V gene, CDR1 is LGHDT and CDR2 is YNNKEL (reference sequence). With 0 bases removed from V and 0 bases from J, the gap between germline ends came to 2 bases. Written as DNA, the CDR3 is TGTGCCAGCAGCCAAGATCCTAACTATGGCTACACCTTC. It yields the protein CASSQDPNYGYTF.

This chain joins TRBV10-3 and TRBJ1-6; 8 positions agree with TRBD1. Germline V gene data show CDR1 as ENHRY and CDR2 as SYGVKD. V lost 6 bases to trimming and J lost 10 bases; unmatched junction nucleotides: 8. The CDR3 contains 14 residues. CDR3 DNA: TGTGCCATCAGGGAACAGGGGGTGGAATCACCCCTCCACTTT. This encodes CAIREQGVESPLHF.

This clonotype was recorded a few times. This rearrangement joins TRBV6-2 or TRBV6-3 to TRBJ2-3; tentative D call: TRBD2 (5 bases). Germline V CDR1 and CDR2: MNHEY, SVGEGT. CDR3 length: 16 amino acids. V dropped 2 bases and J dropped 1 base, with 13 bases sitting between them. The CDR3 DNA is TGTGCCAGCAGTTACCCGAGTCAGCGGCGCACAGATACGCAGTATTTT. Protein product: CASSYPSQRRTDTQYF.

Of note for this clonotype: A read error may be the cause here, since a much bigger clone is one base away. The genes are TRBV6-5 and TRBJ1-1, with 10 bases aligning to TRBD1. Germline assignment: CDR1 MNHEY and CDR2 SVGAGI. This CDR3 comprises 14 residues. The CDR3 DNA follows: TGTGCCAGCAGAAGACAGGGGGCGAGGACTGAAGCTTCCTTT. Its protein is CASRRQGARTEASF.

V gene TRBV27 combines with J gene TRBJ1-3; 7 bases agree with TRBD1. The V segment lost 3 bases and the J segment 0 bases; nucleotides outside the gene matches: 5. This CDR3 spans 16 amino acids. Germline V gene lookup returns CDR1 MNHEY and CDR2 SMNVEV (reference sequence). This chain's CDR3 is CASSLTGPVSGNTIYF. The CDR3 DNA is TGTGCCAGCAGTTTGACAGGGCCGGTCTCTGGAAACACCATATATTTT.

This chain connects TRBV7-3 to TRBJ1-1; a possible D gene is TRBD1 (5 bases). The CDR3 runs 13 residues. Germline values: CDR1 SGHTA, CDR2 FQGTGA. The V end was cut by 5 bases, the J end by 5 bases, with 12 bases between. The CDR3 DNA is TGTGCCAGCAGCGGTATGGAGGGGACTGAAGCTTTCTTT. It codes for CASSGMEGTEAFF.

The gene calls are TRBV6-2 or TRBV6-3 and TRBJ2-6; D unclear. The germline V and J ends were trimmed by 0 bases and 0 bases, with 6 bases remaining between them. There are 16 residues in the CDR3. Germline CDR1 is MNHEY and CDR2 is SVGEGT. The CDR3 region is CASSYSVHSGANVLTF. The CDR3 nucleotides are TGTGCCAGCAGTTACTCGGTGCACTCTGGGGCCAACGTCCTGACTTTC.

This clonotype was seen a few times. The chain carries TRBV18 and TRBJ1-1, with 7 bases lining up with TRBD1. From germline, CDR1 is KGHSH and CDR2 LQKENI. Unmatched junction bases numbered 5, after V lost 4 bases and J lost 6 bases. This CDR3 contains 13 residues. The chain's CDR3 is CASSLGGTAEAFF. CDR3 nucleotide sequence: TGTGCCAGCTCACTCGGAGGGACAGCTGAAGCTTTCTTT.

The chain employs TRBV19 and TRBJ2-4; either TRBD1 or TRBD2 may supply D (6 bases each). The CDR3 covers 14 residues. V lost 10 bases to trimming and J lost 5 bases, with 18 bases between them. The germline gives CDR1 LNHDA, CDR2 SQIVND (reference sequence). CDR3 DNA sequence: TGTGCCACTACGAGTAGGGGGGATCAAAACATTCAGTACTTC. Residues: CATTSRGDQNIQYF. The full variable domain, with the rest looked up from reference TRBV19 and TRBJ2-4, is DGGITQSPKYLFRKEGQNVTLSCEQNLNHDAMYWYRQDPGQGLRLIYYSQIVNDFQKGDIAEGYSVSREKKESFPLTVTSAQKNPTAFYLCATTSRGDQNIQYFGAGTRLSVL.

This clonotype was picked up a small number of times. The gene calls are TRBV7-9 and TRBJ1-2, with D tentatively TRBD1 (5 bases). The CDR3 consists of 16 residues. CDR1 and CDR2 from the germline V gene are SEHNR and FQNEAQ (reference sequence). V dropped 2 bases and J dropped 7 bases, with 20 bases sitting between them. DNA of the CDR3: TGTGCCAGCAGCTTACGAGGGGCCCTCGCAGCCCTTGGCTACACCTTC. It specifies CASSLRGALAALGYTF.

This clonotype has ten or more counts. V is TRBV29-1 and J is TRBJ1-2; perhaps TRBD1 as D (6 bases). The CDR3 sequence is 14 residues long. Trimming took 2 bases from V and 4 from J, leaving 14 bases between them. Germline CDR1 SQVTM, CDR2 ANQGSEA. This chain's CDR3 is CSVEPQGRGYGYTF. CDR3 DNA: TGCAGCGTTGAACCCCAGGGGAGGGGCTATGGCTACACCTTC.

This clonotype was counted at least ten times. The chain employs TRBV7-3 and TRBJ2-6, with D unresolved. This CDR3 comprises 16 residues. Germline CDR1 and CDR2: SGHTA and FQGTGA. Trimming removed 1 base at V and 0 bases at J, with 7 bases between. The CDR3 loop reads CASSLSVVSGANVLTF. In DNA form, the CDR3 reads TGTGCCAGCAGCTTAAGTGTTGTCTCTGGGGCCAACGTCCTGACTTTC.

CDR3 in DNA: TGTGCCAGCAGCTGGGGACAGACTCACACCGGGGAGCTGTTTTTT. Its translation: CASSWGQTHTGELFF. This chain connects TRBV5-5 to TRBJ2-2; the match to TRBD1 covers 7 bases. The CDR3 runs to 15 residues. J was trimmed by 3 bases and V by 3 bases; bases with no gene match: 5. Germline V CDR1 and CDR2: SGHKS, YYEKEE (reference sequence).

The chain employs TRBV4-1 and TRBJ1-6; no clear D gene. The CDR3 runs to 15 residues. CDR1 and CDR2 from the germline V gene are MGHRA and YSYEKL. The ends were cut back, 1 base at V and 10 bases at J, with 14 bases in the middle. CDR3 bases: TGCGCCAGCAGCCAAGGTTCCAGAAGAGGATCACCCCTCCACTTT. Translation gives CASSQGSRRGSPLHF.

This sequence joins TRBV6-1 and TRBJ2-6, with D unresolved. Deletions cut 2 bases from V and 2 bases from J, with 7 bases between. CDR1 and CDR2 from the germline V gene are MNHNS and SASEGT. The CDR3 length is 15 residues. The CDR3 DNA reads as TGTGCCAGCAGTGAAAGGCCAACTGGGGCCAACGTCCTGACTTTC. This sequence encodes CASSERPTGANVLTF.

CDR3 amino acids: CASRDGGLGQPQHF. In DNA form, the CDR3 reads TGTGCCAGCAGGGACGGAGGCTTGGGCCAGCCCCAGCATTTT. The chain employs TRBV28 and TRBJ1-5; D remains unclear. The germline CDR1 and CDR2 sequences are MDHEN and SYDVKM. This CDR3 has 14 residues. The V and J ends lost 6 bases and 7 bases respectively, with 16 bases between them.

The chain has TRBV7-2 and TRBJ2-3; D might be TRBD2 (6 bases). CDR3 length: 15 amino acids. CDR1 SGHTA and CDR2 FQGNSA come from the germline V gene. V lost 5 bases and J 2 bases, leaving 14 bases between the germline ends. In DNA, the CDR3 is TGTGCCAGCAGCCCCACGGGAGTCCTCACAGATACGCAGTATTTT. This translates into CASSPTGVLTDTQYF.

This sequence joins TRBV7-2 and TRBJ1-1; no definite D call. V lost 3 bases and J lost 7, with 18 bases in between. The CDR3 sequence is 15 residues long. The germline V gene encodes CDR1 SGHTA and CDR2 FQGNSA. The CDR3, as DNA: TGTGCCAGCAGCTTTGTAAAGAAGGGCCGTCGTGAAGCTTTCTTT. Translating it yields CASSFVKKGRREAFF. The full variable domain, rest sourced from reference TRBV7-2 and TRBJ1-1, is GAGVSQSPSNKVTEKGKDVELRCDPISGHTALYWYRQSLGQGLEFLIYFQGNSAPDKSGLPSDRFSAERTGGSVSTLTIQRTQQEDSAVYLCASSFVKKGRREAFFGQGTRLTVV.

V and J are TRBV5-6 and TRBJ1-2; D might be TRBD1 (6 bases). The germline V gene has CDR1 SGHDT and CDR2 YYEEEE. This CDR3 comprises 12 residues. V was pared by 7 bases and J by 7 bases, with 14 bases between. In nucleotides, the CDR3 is TGTGCCAGCCCGGCGGGGGCGCGTGGCTACACCTTC. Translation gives CASPAGARGYTF.

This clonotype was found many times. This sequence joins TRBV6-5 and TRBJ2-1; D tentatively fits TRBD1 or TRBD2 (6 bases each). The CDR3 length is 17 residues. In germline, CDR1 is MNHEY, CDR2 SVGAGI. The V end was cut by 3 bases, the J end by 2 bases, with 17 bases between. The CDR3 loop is CASSYYEGGSTYNEQFF. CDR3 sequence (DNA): TGTGCCAGCAGTTATTACGAGGGGGGATCTACCTACAATGAGCAGTTCTTC.